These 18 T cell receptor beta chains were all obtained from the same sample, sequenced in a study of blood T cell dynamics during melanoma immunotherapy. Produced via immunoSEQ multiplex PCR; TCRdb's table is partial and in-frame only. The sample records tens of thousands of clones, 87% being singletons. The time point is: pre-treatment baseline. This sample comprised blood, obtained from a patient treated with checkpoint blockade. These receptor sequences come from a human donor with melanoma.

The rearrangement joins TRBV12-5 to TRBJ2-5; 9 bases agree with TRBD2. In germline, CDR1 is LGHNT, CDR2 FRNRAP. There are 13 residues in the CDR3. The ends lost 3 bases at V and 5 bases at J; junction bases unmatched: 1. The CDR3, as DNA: TGTGCTAGTGGTTTTGCGGGGGGGGAGACCCAGTACTTC. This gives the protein CASGFAGGETQYF. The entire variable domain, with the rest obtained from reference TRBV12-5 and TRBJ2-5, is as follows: DARVTQTPRHKVTEMGQEVTMRCQPILGHNTVFWYRQTMMQGLELLAYFRNRAPLDDSGMPKDRFSAEMPDATLATLKIQPSEPRDSAVYFCASGFAGGETQYFGPGTRLLVL.

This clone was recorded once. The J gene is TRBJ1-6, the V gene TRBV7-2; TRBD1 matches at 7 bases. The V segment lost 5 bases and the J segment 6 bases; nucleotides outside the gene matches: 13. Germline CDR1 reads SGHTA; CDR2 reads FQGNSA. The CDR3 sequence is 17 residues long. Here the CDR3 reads CASSIGQVRGSNSPLHF. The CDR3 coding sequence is TGTGCCAGCAGCATTGGACAGGTCCGGGGCTCTAATTCACCCCTCCACTTT.

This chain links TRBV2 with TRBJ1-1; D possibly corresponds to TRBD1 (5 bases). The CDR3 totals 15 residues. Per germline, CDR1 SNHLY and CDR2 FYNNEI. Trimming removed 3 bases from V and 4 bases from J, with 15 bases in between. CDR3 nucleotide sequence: TGTGCCAGCAGTGAGGCGGGACTGGAGGGCACTGAAGCTTTCTTT. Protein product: CASSEAGLEGTEAFF.

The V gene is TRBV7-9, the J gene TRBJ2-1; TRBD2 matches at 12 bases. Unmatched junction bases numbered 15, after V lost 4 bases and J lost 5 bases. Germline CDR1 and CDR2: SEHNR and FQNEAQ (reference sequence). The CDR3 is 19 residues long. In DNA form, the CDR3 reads TGTGCCAGCAGCTCCCTAGGGGGACCTAGCGGGAGGGCCCACAATGAGCAGTTCTTC. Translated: CASSSLGGPSGRAHNEQFF.

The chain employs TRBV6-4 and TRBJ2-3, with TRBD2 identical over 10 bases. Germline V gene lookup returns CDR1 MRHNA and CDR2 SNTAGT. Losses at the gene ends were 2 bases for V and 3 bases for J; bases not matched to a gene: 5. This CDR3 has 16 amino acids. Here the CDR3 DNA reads TGTGCCAGCAGTGACGTCGTTAGCGGGGGGACAGATACGCAGTATTTT. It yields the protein CASSDVVSGGTDTQYF.

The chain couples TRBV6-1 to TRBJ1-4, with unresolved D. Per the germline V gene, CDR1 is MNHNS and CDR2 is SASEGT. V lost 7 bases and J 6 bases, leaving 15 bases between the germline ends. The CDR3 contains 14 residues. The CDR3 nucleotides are TGTGCCAGCATTGGAGGGAGTAGGGATGAAAAACTGTTTTTT. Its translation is CASIGGSRDEKLFF.

The CDR3 DNA is TGTGCCTCGGCGCAGGGGGTATCCTACGAGCAGTACTTC. It translates to CASAQGVSYEQYF. This rearrangement joins TRBV28 to TRBJ2-7; 7 nucleotides align to TRBD1. The J segment lost 1 base and the V segment lost 11 bases, leaving 8 bases of the junction unmatched. Germline lookup yields CDR1 MDHEN and CDR2 SYDVKM. This CDR3 has 13 residues.

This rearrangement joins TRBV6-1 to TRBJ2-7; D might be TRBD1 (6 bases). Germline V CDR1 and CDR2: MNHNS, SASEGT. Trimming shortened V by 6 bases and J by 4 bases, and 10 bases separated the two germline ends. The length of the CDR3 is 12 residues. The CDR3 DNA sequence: TGTGCCAGCAGGTCTACAGGGTACGAGCAGTACTTC. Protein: CASRSTGYEQYF.

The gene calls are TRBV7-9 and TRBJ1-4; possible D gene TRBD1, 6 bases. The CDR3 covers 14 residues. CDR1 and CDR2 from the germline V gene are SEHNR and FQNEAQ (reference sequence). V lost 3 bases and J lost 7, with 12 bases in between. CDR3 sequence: CASSLGHLTEKLFF. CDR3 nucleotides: TGTGCCAGCAGCTTGGGACACCTTACTGAAAAACTGTTTTTT.

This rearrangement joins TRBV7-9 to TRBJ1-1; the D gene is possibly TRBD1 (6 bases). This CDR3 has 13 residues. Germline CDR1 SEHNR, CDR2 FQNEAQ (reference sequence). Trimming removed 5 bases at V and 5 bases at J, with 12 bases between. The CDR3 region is CASSAQGSTEAFF. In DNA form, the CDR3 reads TGTGCCAGCAGCGCTCAGGGGAGTACTGAAGCTTTCTTT.

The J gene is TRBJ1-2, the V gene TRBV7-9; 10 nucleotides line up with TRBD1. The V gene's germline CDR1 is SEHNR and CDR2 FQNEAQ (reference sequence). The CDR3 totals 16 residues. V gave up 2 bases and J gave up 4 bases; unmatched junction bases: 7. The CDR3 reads CASSLSRTGGGYGYTF. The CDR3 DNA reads TGTGCCAGCAGCTTAAGCCGGACAGGGGGGGGCTATGGCTACACCTTC.

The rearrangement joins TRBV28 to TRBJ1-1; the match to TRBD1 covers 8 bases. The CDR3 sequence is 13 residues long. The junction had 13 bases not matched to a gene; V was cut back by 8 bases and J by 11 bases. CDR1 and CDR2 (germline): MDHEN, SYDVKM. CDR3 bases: TGTGCCAGCCTCAGACAGGGGAGGAGGTTTGCTTTCTTT. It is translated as CASLRQGRRFAFF.

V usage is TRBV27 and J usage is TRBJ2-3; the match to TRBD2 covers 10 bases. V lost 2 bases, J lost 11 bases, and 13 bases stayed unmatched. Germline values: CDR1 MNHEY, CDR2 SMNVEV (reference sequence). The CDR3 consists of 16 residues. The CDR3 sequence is CASSLIAGGSWGGQYF. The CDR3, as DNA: TGTGCCAGCAGTTTAATAGCGGGAGGAAGCTGGGGAGGGCAGTATTTT.

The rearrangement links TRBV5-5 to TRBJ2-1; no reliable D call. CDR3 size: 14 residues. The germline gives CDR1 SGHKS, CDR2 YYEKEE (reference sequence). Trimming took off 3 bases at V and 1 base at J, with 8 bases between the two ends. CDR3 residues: CASSSDISYNEQFF. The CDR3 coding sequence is TGTGCCAGCAGCTCAGACATATCCTACAATGAGCAGTTCTTC.

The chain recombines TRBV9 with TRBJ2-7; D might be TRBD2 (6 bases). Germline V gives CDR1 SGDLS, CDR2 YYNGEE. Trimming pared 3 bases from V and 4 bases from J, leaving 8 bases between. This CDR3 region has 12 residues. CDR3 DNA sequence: TGTGCCAGCAGCGGGAGGGCATACGAGCAGTACTTC. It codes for CASSGRAYEQYF.

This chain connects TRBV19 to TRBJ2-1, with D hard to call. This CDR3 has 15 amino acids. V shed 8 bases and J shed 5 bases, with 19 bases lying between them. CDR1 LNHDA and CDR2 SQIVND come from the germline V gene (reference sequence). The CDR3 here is CASQLGPASNNEQFF. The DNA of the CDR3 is TGTGCCAGTCAACTCGGGCCCGCGTCCAACAATGAGCAGTTCTTC. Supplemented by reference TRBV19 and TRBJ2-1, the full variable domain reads DGGITQSPKYLFRKEGQNVTLSCEQNLNHDAMYWYRQDPGQGLRLIYYSQIVNDFQKGDIAEGYSVSREKKESFPLTVTSAQKNPTAFYLCASQLGPASNNEQFFGPGTRLTVL.

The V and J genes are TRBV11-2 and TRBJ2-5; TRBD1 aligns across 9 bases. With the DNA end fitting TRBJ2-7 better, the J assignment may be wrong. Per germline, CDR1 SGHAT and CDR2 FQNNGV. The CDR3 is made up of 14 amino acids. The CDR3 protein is CASSLGGQGSEQYF. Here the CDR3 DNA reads TGTGCCAGCAGCTTAGGTGGACAGGGGAGCGAGCAGTACTTC.

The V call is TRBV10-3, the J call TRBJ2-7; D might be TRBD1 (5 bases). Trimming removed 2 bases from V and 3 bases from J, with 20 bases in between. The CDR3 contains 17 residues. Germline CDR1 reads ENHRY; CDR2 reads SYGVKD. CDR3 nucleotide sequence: TGTGCCATCAGTGAGACGTGGTGGGCAGGGAAAGGCTACGAGCAGTACTTC. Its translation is CAISETWWAGKGYEQYF.